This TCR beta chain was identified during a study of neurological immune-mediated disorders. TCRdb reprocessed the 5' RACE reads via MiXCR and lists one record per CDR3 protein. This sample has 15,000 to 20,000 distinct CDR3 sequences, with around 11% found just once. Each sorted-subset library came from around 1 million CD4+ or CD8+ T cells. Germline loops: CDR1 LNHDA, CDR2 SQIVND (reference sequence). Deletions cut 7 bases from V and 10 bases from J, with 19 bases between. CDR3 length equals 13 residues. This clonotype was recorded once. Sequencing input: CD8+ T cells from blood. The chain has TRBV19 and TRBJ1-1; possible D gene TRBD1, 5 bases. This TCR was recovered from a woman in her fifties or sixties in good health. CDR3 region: CASTHTGPSPAFF. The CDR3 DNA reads TGTGCCAGTACCCATACGGGACCTTCCCCAGCTTTCTTT.